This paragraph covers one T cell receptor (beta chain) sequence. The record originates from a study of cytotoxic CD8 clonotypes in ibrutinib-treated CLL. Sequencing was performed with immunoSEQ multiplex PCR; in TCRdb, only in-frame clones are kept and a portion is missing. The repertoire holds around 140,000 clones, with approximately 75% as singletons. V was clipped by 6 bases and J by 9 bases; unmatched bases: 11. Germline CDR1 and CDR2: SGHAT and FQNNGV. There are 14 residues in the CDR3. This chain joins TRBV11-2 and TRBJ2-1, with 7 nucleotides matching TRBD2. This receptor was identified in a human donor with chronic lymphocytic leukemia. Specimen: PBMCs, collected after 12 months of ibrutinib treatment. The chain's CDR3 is CASRKRLAPGEQFF. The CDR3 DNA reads TGTGCCAGCAGGAAGCGACTAGCTCCCGGTGAGCAGTTCTTC.